Listed below are T cell receptor beta chains from one sample, sequenced in a study of blood T cell repertoires in COVID-19. TCRdb keeps only in-frame clones here, not all; method: immunoSEQ multiplex PCR. Of under 200,000 clones detected, around 83% appear once; the ten largest clones hold over 0.85%. Material for sequencing was peripheral blood. Source of these receptors: a man aged 18-30 years with acute or convalescent COVID-19. Each CDR3 is given with its conserved first and last residue. Fields, in order: D gene, clone size, V gene, J gene, CDR3 protein, CDR3 DNA. A D gene is named only where the DNA matches it firmly. Clone size is not always given. Where it is, it says once, few, many or a class for expanded clones.

D gene: TRBD1; clone size: few; V gene: TRBV6-6; J gene: TRBJ1-5; CDR3 protein: CASSQPRTGGTPRNQPQHF; CDR3 DNA: TGTGCCAGCAGTCAACCGAGGACAGGGGGCACCCCCCGCAATCAGCCCCAGCATTTT
D gene: NA; clone size: NA; V gene: TRBV4-1; J gene: TRBJ1-1; CDR3 protein: CASSPTTGSLNTEAFF; CDR3 DNA: TGCGCCAGCAGCCCAACGACAGGTTCTCTAAACACTGAAGCTTTCTTT
D gene: NA; clone size: NA; V gene: TRBV28; J gene: TRBJ1-5; CDR3 protein: CASSPFRSNQPQHF; CDR3 DNA: TGTGCCAGCAGCCCGTTTAGATCAAATCAGCCCCAGCATTTT
D gene: NA; clone size: NA; V gene: TRBV28; J gene: TRBJ1-1; CDR3 protein: CASSLSVDTEAFF; CDR3 DNA: TGTGCCAGCAGTTTGAGCGTCGACACTGAAGCTTTCTTT
D gene: NA; clone size: NA; V gene: TRBV11-3; J gene: TRBJ1-2; CDR3 protein: CASSLPGGYGYTF; CDR3 DNA: TGTGCCAGCAGCTTACCGGGAGGTTATGGCTACACCTTC
D gene: TRBD2; clone size: NA; V gene: TRBV5-4; J gene: TRBJ2-7; CDR3 protein: CASASGLAGGEQYF; CDR3 DNA: TGTGCCAGCGCCTCTGGACTAGCGGGGGGTGAGCAGTACTTC
D gene: TRBD2; clone size: NA; V gene: TRBV19; J gene: TRBJ2-1; CDR3 protein: CASSIDLGGGYNEQFF; CDR3 DNA: TGTGCCAGTAGTATAGATCTCGGGGGGGGCTACAATGAGCAGTTCTTC
D gene: NA; clone size: NA; V gene: TRBV14; J gene: TRBJ1-6; CDR3 protein: CASSRGGSNSPLHF; CDR3 DNA: TGTGCCAGCAGCAGGGGGGGAAGCAATTCACCCCTCCACTTT
D gene: TRBD1; clone size: NA; V gene: TRBV12-5; J gene: TRBJ1-2; CDR3 protein: CASGLETGDGYTF; CDR3 DNA: TGTGCTAGTGGTTTGGAAACAGGGGATGGCTACACCTTC
D gene: TRBD1; clone size: NA; V gene: TRBV6-6; J gene: TRBJ1-2; CDR3 protein: CASSSGLGQGRNGYTF; CDR3 DNA: TGTGCCAGCAGTTCGGGGCTAGGACAGGGCAGAAATGGCTACACCTTC
D gene: TRBD2; clone size: NA; V gene: TRBV11-2; J gene: TRBJ2-1; CDR3 protein: CASSPPGTSGGANEQFF; CDR3 DNA: TGTGCCAGCAGCCCCCCGGGGACTAGCGGGGGGGCCAATGAGCAGTTCTTC
D gene: TRBD1; clone size: NA; V gene: TRBV4-1; J gene: TRBJ1-1; CDR3 protein: CASSQSTGAGNTEAFF; CDR3 DNA: TGCGCCAGCAGCCAATCGACAGGGGCTGGGAACACTGAAGCTTTCTTT
D gene: NA; clone size: NA; V gene: TRBV3-1/TRBV3-2; J gene: TRBJ1-2; CDR3 protein: CASSQDLGGSDGYTF; CDR3 DNA: TGTGCCAGCAGCCAAGATCTGGGAGGGTCAGACGGCTACACCTTC
D gene: NA; clone size: NA; V gene: TRBV19; J gene: TRBJ2-2; CDR3 protein: CASSIDRRGTGELFF; CDR3 DNA: TGTGCCAGTAGTATAGACCGAAGGGGGACCGGGGAGCTGTTTTTT
D gene: NA; clone size: once; V gene: TRBV30; J gene: TRBJ1-6; CDR3 protein: CAWKRQSSPLHF; CDR3 DNA: TGTGCCTGGAAAAGACAGTCCTCACCCCTCCACTTT
D gene: TRBD1; clone size: NA; V gene: TRBV5-4; J gene: TRBJ1-6; CDR3 protein: CASSFPGGGNSPLHF; CDR3 DNA: TGTGCCAGCAGCTTTCCAGGGGGCGGGAATTCACCCCTCCACTTT
D gene: NA; clone size: NA; V gene: TRBV6-5; J gene: TRBJ2-7; CDR3 protein: CASSSGNYEQYF; CDR3 DNA: TGTGCCAGCAGCTCCGGGAACTACGAGCAGTACTTC
D gene: TRBD2; clone size: NA; V gene: TRBV7-8; J gene: TRBJ2-5; CDR3 protein: CASSSGTSVSQTQYF; CDR3 DNA: TGTGCCAGCAGCTCCGGGACTAGCGTATCACAGACCCAGTACTTC
D gene: NA; clone size: NA; V gene: TRBV3-1/TRBV3-2; J gene: TRBJ2-2; CDR3 protein: CASSQSEGTGELFF; CDR3 DNA: TGTGCCAGCAGCCAATCCGAGGGTACCGGGGAGCTGTTTTTT
D gene: NA; clone size: NA; V gene: TRBV14; J gene: TRBJ2-2; CDR3 protein: CASSQVHRQAPLHTGELFF; CDR3 DNA: TGTGCCAGCAGCCAAGTCCATCGGCAGGCTCCGTTGCACACCGGGGAGCTGTTTTTT
D gene: NA; clone size: NA; V gene: TRBV6-5; J gene: TRBJ2-5; CDR3 protein: CASRRRAGRETQYF; CDR3 DNA: TGTGCCTCACGTAGAAGGGCGGGACGTGAGACCCAGTACTTC
D gene: NA; clone size: few; V gene: TRBV7-9; J gene: TRBJ2-2; CDR3 protein: CASSLAGAPGTRELFF; CDR3 DNA: TGTGCCAGCAGCTTAGCGGGGGCCCCCGGCACGAGGGAGCTGTTTTTT
D gene: NA; clone size: NA; V gene: TRBV19; J gene: TRBJ2-2; CDR3 protein: CASSIRVTPSGELFF; CDR3 DNA: TGTGCCAGTAGTATTCGGGTAACCCCCTCCGGGGAGCTGTTTTTT
D gene: NA; clone size: NA; V gene: TRBV18; J gene: TRBJ2-5; CDR3 protein: CASSPPSVKETQYF; CDR3 DNA: TGTGCCAGCTCACCACCTTCAGTCAAAGAGACCCAGTACTTC
D gene: TRBD1; clone size: NA; V gene: TRBV6-1; J gene: TRBJ1-2; CDR3 protein: CASSEAIWTGNGYTF; CDR3 DNA: TGTGCCAGCAGTGAAGCGATTTGGACAGGGAATGGCTACACCTTC
D gene: NA; clone size: NA; V gene: TRBV4-2; J gene: TRBJ2-7; CDR3 protein: CASSQGKTASATYEQYF; CDR3 DNA: TGTGCCAGCAGCCAGGGAAAGACAGCTTCGGCTACCTACGAGCAGTACTTC
D gene: NA; clone size: NA; V gene: TRBV6-5; J gene: TRBJ1-1; CDR3 protein: CASKRVSENTEAFF; CDR3 DNA: TGTGCCAGCAAACGGGTCAGCGAGAACACTGAAGCTTTCTTT
D gene: TRBD2; clone size: NA; V gene: TRBV5-4; J gene: TRBJ2-3; CDR3 protein: CASSPLGSGGAGTQYF; CDR3 DNA: TGTGCCAGCAGCCCTCTCGGGAGCGGGGGGGCGGGTACGCAGTATTTT
D gene: TRBD1; clone size: NA; V gene: TRBV19; J gene: TRBJ2-5; CDR3 protein: CASSRRTGKDETQYF; CDR3 DNA: TGTGCCAGTAGTAGACGGACAGGGAAGGATGAGACCCAGTACTTC
D gene: TRBD2; clone size: once; V gene: TRBV5-4; J gene: TRBJ2-1; CDR3 protein: CASSMGLAGGINEQFF; CDR3 DNA: TGTGCCAGCAGCATGGGACTAGCGGGGGGGATCAATGAGCAGTTCTTC
D gene: NA; clone size: NA; V gene: TRBV2; J gene: TRBJ1-4; CDR3 protein: CASQGNEKLFF; CDR3 DNA: TGTGCCAGCCAGGGTAATGAAAAACTGTTTTTT
D gene: NA; clone size: NA; V gene: TRBV12-3/TRBV12-4; J gene: TRBJ1-2; CDR3 protein: CASSFSTGSSTF; CDR3 DNA: TGTGCCAGCAGCTTTTCGACAGGCTCCAGCACCTTC